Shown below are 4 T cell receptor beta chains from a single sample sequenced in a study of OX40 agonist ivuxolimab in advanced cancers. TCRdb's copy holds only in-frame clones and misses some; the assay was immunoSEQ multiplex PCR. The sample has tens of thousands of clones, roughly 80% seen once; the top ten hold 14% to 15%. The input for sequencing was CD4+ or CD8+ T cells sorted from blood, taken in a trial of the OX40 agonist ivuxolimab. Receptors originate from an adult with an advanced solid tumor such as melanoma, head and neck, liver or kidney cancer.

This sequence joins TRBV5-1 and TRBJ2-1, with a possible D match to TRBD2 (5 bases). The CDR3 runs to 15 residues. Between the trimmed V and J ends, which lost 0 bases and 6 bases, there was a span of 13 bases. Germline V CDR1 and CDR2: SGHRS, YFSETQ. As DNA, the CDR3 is TGCGCCAGCAGCTTGGCCGGACTCCATTCCAATGAGCAGTTCTTC. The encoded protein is CASSLAGLHSNEQFF.

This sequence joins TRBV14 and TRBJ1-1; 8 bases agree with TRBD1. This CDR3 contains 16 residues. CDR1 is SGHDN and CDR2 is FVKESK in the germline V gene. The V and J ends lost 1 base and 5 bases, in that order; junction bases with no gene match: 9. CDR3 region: CASSQGSGGFGTEAFF. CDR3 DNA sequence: TGTGCCAGCAGCCAAGGGTCAGGGGGCTTTGGGACTGAAGCTTTCTTT.

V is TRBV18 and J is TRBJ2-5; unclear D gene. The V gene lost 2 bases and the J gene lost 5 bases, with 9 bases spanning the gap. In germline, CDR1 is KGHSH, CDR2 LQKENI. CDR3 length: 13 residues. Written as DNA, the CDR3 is TGTGCCAGCTCACCAACGTTACAGGAGACCCAGTACTTC. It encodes CASSPTLQETQYF.

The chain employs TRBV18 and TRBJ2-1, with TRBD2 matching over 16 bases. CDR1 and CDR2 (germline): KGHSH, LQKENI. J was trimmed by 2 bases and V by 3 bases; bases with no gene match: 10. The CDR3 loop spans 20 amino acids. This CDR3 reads CASSPLPGLAGGVTYNEQFF. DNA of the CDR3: TGTGCCAGCTCACCTCTTCCGGGACTAGCGGGGGGGGTGACCTACAATGAGCAGTTCTTC.